These 20 T cell receptor beta chains share one sample of origin, sequenced in a study of cytomegalovirus exposure and HLA in healthy donors (dated by TCRdb to the late 2010s). The library was generated by the immunoSEQ multiplex PCR assay. A mixture of 60 forward primers for TCR Vbeta segments and 13 reverse primers for TCR Jbeta segments was used in the multiplex PCR. In its TCRdb copy, this immuneACCESS table keeps in-frame sequences only and misses some clones. Where compared with another copy, unresolved V genes explain less than half of these, and the others have no known cause. In all, the sample holds approximately 120,000 clones, and roughly 80% of those were seen once. The ten largest account for 7% to 9% of the sample. Sequencing was performed on PBMCs. The source is a woman between 50 and 59 years old in good health and CMV-seropositive.

Note on this clone: Germline and junction disagree at one end, which may indicate a read error. The CDR3 coding sequence is TGTGCCAGCAGGCCCGCCGGGACAGCCTACGATGAGCAGTTCTTC. This codes for CASRPAGTAYDEQFF. The chain has TRBV27 and TRBJ2-1; 7 bases map to TRBD1. There are 15 residues in the CDR3. The V gene's germline CDR1 is MNHEY and CDR2 SMNVEV (reference sequence).

This clone came up once. CDR3 nucleotides: TGTGCCAGCAGCTTAGAATTCGGGGGGTACGGGGATAGCAATCAGCCCCAGCATTTT. Protein sequence: CASSLEFGGYGDSNQPQHF. The V and J genes are TRBV7-9 and TRBJ1-5; D may be TRBD1 (5 bases). This CDR3 has 19 residues. Trimming took off 1 base at V and 0 bases at J, with 19 bases between the two ends. Germline CDR1 is SEHNR and CDR2 is FQNEAQ (reference sequence).

This clone was found once. V gene TRBV4-3 combines with J gene TRBJ2-7; a weak D match, TRBD1 (6 bases). The CDR3 totals 15 residues. The V gene lost 1 base and the J gene lost 1 base, with 11 bases spanning the gap. Per germline, CDR1 LGHNA and CDR2 YSLEER. The CDR3 DNA reads TGCGCCAGCAGCCAAGCCGACAGGTTATCCTACGAGCAGTACTTC. Its protein is CASSQADRLSYEQYF.

On this clone: Other DNA sequences within the sample encode an identical CDR3. This chain links TRBV13 with TRBJ1-2; D call uncertain. The CDR3 has 14 amino acids. V lost 0 bases and J 3 bases, leaving 8 bases between the germline ends. Germline V gene sequence: CDR1 PRHDT, CDR2 FYEKMQ (reference sequence). The CDR3 DNA sequence: TGTGCCAGCAGCTTAGGCACGGGAGACTATGGCTACACCTTC. Residues: CASSLGTGDYGYTF. Drawing the rest from reference TRBV13 and TRBJ1-2, the complete variable domain is AAGVIQSPRHLIKEKRETATLKCYPIPRHDTVYWYQQGPGQDPQFLISFYEKMQSDKGSIPDRFSAQQFSDYHSELNMSSLELGDSALYFCASSLGTGDYGYTFGSGTRLTVV.

The chain recombines TRBV5-6 with TRBJ2-5, with TRBD2 matching 9 bases. Germline V gene sequence: CDR1 SGHDT, CDR2 YYEEEE. CDR3 size: 15 residues. The V gene end was trimmed by 1 base and the J gene end by 5 bases; junction bases not matched to a gene: 6. The CDR3 here is CASSLLRREGETQYF. The CDR3 bases are TGTGCCAGCAGCTTGTTACGGCGGGAGGGGGAGACCCAGTACTTC. Filled out from reference TRBV5-6 and TRBJ2-5, the complete variable domain reads DAGVTQSPTHLIKTRGQQVTLRCSPKSGHDTVSWYQQALGQGPQFIFQYYEEEERQRGNFPDRFSGHQFPNYSSELNVNALLLGDSALYLCASSLLRREGETQYFGPGTRLLVL.

The chain joins TRBV28 to TRBJ2-5, with TRBD1 identical over 7 bases. The germline V gene has CDR1 MDHEN and CDR2 SYDVKM. Losses at the gene ends were 6 bases for V and 7 bases for J; bases not matched to a gene: 5. The CDR3 is 12 amino acids. DNA of the CDR3: TGTGCCAGCAGAAGGGACAGAGCGACCCAGTACTTC. This sequence encodes CASRRDRATQYF.

V gene TRBV4-1 combines with J gene TRBJ1-4, with 7 bases aligning to TRBD1. CDR1 is MGHRA and CDR2 is YSYEKL in the germline V gene. V was clipped by 3 bases and J by 5 bases; unmatched bases: 6. There are 15 residues in the CDR3. The CDR3 bases are TGCGCCAGCAGCCAGGTCCGACAGGGCAATGAAAAACTGTTTTTT. This translates into CASSQVRQGNEKLFF.

The rearrangement uses TRBV14 and TRBJ1-2; D gene uncertain. The germline gives CDR1 SGHDN, CDR2 FVKESK. The CDR3 spans 13 residues. V lost 2 bases and J 4 bases, leaving 8 bases between the germline ends. The CDR3 DNA sequence: TGTGCCAGCAGCCAACTACGCTTCTATGGCTACACCTTC. Translating gives CASSQLRFYGYTF.

The V call is TRBV10-1, the J call TRBJ2-1; 15 nucleotides match TRBD2. CDR1 and CDR2 from the germline V gene are WNHNN and SYGVQD (reference sequence). V shed 2 bases and J 0 bases; nucleotides not matched to a gene: 2. This CDR3 spans 18 amino acids. For the CDR3, the DNA is TGCGCCAGCAGTGAGATGGGACTAGCGGGAGGCTCCTACAATGAGCAGTTCTTC. As protein: CASSEMGLAGGSYNEQFF.

This rearrangement joins TRBV7-9 to TRBJ2-7, with a weak D call TRBD1 (5 bases). The germline V gene encodes CDR1 SEHNR and CDR2 FQNEAQ (reference sequence). This CDR3 comprises 13 residues. V was trimmed by 6 bases and J by 7 bases, leaving 16 bases between them. DNA of the CDR3: TGTGCCAGCAGTCCCGCTGACAGCCAGGAGCAGTACTTC. Its translation is CASSPADSQEQYF.

This chain joins TRBV10-3 and TRBJ2-7; the match to TRBD2 covers 13 bases. The germline CDR1 and CDR2 sequences are ENHRY and SYGVKD. The CDR3 runs 16 residues. The V gene end was trimmed by 0 bases and the J gene end by 2 bases; junction bases not matched to a gene: 1. The CDR3 sequence: CAISESTSGGPYEQYF. The CDR3 region has the DNA TGTGCCATCAGTGAGTCGACTAGCGGGGGGCCCTACGAGCAGTACTTC.

The chain couples TRBV7-2 to TRBJ2-1; 8 bases agree with TRBD2. Germline CDR1 reads SGHTA; CDR2 reads FQGNSA. The CDR3 has 15 residues. Germline trimming cut 3 bases from V and 9 bases from J; bases unmatched to any gene: 10. The CDR3 region has the DNA TGTGCCAGCAGCTTTCTTCCGGGAGGGATCGGTGAGCAGTTCTTC. It encodes CASSFLPGGIGEQFF.

The chain couples TRBV6-6 to TRBJ2-4, with 9 nucleotides matching TRBD1. V dropped 5 bases and J dropped 8; count of bases not matched to a gene: 7. CDR3 length: 14 amino acids. Germline loops: CDR1 MNHNY, CDR2 SVGAGI (reference sequence). Written as DNA, the CDR3 is TGTGCCAGCAGTCCGGGACAGGGTACGGACATTCAGTACTTC. Protein sequence: CASSPGQGTDIQYF.

V and J are TRBV6-5 and TRBJ2-2; D is ambiguous. CDR1 is MNHEY, CDR2 SVGAGI, per germline. V shed 0 bases and J shed 4 bases, with 6 bases lying between them. There are 14 residues in the CDR3. The CDR3 DNA sequence: TGTGCCAGCAGTTACTCTGCCGGCACCGGGGAGCTGTTTTTT. Amino acid sequence: CASSYSAGTGELFF.

Note on this clone: At one of its ends the junction is not consistent with the germline gene, which may arise from a read error. The chain joins TRBV7-9 to TRBJ2-3, with TRBD2 matching 10 bases. The CDR3 is 19 residues long. The germline V gene encodes CDR1 SEHNR and CDR2 FQNEAQ (reference sequence). This CDR3 is CASTLRASGSGGRTDTQYF. Written as DNA, the CDR3 is TGTGCCAGCACCTTAAGGGCTAGCGGGAGCGGAGGTCGCACAGATACGCAGTATTTT.

This clone was observed once. The chain joins TRBV18 to TRBJ1-4; 8 bases align to TRBD1. The CDR3 length is 16 residues. J gave up 0 bases and V 2 bases, and 2 bases lay outside the gene matches. Germline CDR1 is KGHSH and CDR2 is LQKENI. The CDR3 sequence is CASSPTQGATNEKLFF. The CDR3 bases are TGTGCCAGCTCACCAACACAGGGGGCAACTAATGAAAAACTGTTTTTT. Filled out from reference TRBV18 and TRBJ1-4, the complete variable domain reads NAGVMQNPRHLVRRRGQEARLRCSPMKGHSHVYWYRQLPEEGLKFMVYLQKENIIDESGMPKERFSAEFPKEGPSILRIQQVVRGDSAAYFCASSPTQGATNEKLFFGSGTQLSVL.

This clone is a singleton in its sample. The chain combines TRBV7-2 with TRBJ2-3, with a tentative D call TRBD2 (5 bases). Trimming removed 2 bases from V and 2 bases from J, with 11 bases in between. Germline V gene sequence: CDR1 SGHTA, CDR2 FQGNSA. The CDR3 contains 15 residues. CDR3 protein: CASSLRWEYTDTQYF. CDR3 nucleotides: TGTGCCAGCAGCTTAAGGTGGGAGTACACAGATACGCAGTATTTT.

This clone was seen more than once but under ten times. CDR3 in DNA: TGTGCTAGTGGTTTGGTGGGACTAGCGGGGTGGTACAATGAGCAGTTCTTC. This codes for CASGLVGLAGWYNEQFF. The chain links TRBV12-5 to TRBJ2-1, with 13 nucleotides matching TRBD2. CDR3 length: 17 amino acids. Per the germline V gene, CDR1 is LGHNT and CDR2 is FRNRAP. After removal of 0 bases from V and 4 bases from J, the junction contained 3 bases not matched to a gene.

The V gene is TRBV29-1, the J gene TRBJ1-3, with D hard to call. The CDR3 consists of 13 residues. The V and J ends lost 7 bases and 2 bases respectively, with 12 bases between them. CDR1 is SQVTM and CDR2 is ANQGSEA in the germline V gene. In DNA, the CDR3 is TGCAGCGCAGGCCCGGGAGCTGGAAACACCATATATTTT. It yields the protein CSAGPGAGNTIYF.

The J gene is TRBJ2-1, the V gene TRBV19; perhaps TRBD2 as D (5 bases). CDR3 size: 15 residues. CDR1 LNHDA and CDR2 SQIVND come from the germline V gene (reference sequence). V lost 4 bases and J 5 bases, leaving 15 bases between the germline ends. CDR3 coding DNA: TGTGCCAGTAGTAGAGTGGCAGAGCGGCACAATGAGCAGTTCTTC. It encodes CASSRVAERHNEQFF.